The 9 T cell receptor beta chains below all came from one sample that was sequenced in a study of T and B cells in COVID-19 patients. Blood genomic DNA input for TRB amplification was roughly 250-500 ng. BIOMED2 TRB-A/B primer pools were used in multiplex TRB PCR. TCRdb redid the calling of the multiplex PCR reads with MiXCR, one entry per CDR3 protein. The table includes about 4,100 distinct CDR3 sequences, about 27% detected once. The source material was blood. These receptor sequences come from a human donor with active COVID-19. The donor label of this sample is uncertain.

A note on this clonotype: One end of the junction does not line up with germline, which may come from a read error. This chain uses TRBV11-2 with TRBJ2-3, with 14 bases aligning to TRBD2. CDR3 length: 16 amino acids. Germline loops: CDR1 SGHAT, CDR2 FQNNGV. CDR3 bases: TGTGTCAGCAGCGGGTGGACTAGCGGGGGGTCAGATACGCAGTATTTT. This encodes CVSSGWTSGGSDTQYF.

This clonotype is termed medium-sized (0.01 to 0.1%). V gene TRBV11-3 combines with J gene TRBJ2-1, with a weak D call TRBD1 (6 bases). The V and J ends lost 5 bases and 2 bases respectively, with 16 bases between them. The CDR3 loop spans 16 amino acids. Germline CDR1 and CDR2: SGHNT and YENEEA. Here the CDR3 DNA reads TGTGCCAGCAGCAAGGGGGTGGGAGTGACCTACAATGAGCAGTTCTTC. As protein: CASSKGVGVTYNEQFF.

This clonotype was seen only a few times. The J gene is TRBJ1-5, the V gene TRBV6-1; a possible D gene is TRBD1 (6 bases). CDR1 and CDR2 from the germline V gene are MNHNS and SASEGT. This CDR3 is built from 16 residues. Trimming shortened V by 0 bases and J by 6 bases, and 15 bases separated the two germline ends. CDR3 amino acids: CASSEALPTQGQPQHF. The CDR3 DNA reads TGTGCCAGCAGTGAAGCGCTTCCCACACAGGGTCAGCCCCAGCATTTT.

A few counts support this clonotype. The chain carries TRBV20-1 and TRBJ2-7, with 13 bases matching TRBD2. Germline V gene data show CDR1 as DFQATT and CDR2 as SNEGSKA (reference sequence). CDR3 length: 15 residues. The ends lost 1 base at V and 2 bases at J; junction bases unmatched: 2. The DNA for the CDR3 is TGCAGTGCTAGAGGGACTAGCGGGGGCACCTACGAGCAGTACTTC. Amino acids: CSARGTSGGTYEQYF.

CDR3 sequence (DNA): TGTGCCAGCAGCTTAGTTGGCGGGGGTCAGGATACGCAGTATTTT. Translated, it gives CASSLVGGGQDTQYF. The J gene is TRBJ2-3, the V gene TRBV13; 7 positions match TRBD2. Germline values: CDR1 PRHDT, CDR2 FYEKMQ (reference sequence). J gave up 6 bases and V 1 base, and 7 bases lay outside the gene matches. The CDR3 covers 15 residues.

As concerns this clonotype: This may stem from a read error, because a much larger clone lies one nucleotide away. V and J are TRBV5-6 and TRBJ1-3; D not resolved. The CDR3 runs to 14 residues. Germline assignment: CDR1 SGHDT and CDR2 YYEEEE. The ends were cut back, 0 bases at V and 0 bases at J, with 4 bases in the middle. The CDR3 nucleotides read TGTGCCAGCAGCTTGGTCGTCTCTGGAAACACCATATATTTT. Translating gives CASSLVVSGNTIYF.

This clonotype occurred a few times. CDR3 coding DNA: TGTGCCAGCAGCCCACGGACTTGGCGGGAGACCCAGTACTTC. It specifies CASSPRTWRETQYF. The V and J genes are TRBV11-2 and TRBJ2-5, with D maybe TRBD2 (5 bases). Germline-derived CDR1 and CDR2 are SGHAT and FQNNGV. Trimming pared 5 bases from V and 5 bases from J, leaving 15 bases between. The CDR3 consists of 14 residues.

By frequency in the sample, this clonotype is medium-sized. The chain couples TRBV13 to TRBJ1-2, with 9 bases fitting TRBD1. Unmatched junction bases numbered 9, after V lost 5 bases and J lost 8 bases. This CDR3 has 14 amino acids. Germline V gives CDR1 PRHDT, CDR2 FYEKMQ (reference sequence). The CDR3 nucleotides are TGTGCCAGCAGCCCAGCGGGACAGGGTGGAGGCTACACCTTC. As protein: CASSPAGQGGGYTF.

CDR3 in amino acids: CASRHGGQSADEQFF. CDR3 DNA sequence: TGTGCCAGCAGACACGGGGGACAGTCCGCCGATGAGCAGTTCTTC. V usage is TRBV6-5 and J usage is TRBJ2-1; a weak D match, TRBD1 (7 bases). With 6 bases removed from V and 8 bases from J, the gap between germline ends came to 20 bases. The CDR3 has 15 residues. Per germline, CDR1 MNHEY and CDR2 SVGAGI.